These 23 T cell receptor beta chains came from one sample sequenced in a study of T-cell reconstitution after alpha-beta-depleted transplantation in children (dated by TCRdb to the mid-2010s). Libraries were constructed by PCR. The instrument was an Illumina HiSeq 2500. To normalize quantification of the TCRbeta repertoire, the TCR libraries were built with molecular barcoding that relied on unique molecular identifiers. In-frame beta chains were kept once TCRdb had trimmed the public reads at Q25 with fastp and called clones with MiXCR. Rows are unified per CDR3 protein, each entry keeping the most common DNA and genes. The sample table records about 980,000 distinct CDR3 sequences; under 30% of these occur just once. Roughly 30% of the sample belongs to the ten largest clones. The sample's treatment or condition label is to be understood as: allogeneic hematopoietic cell transplantation with graft depleted of TCRalphabeta T cells and CD19 B cells.

The sample was PBMCs, mostly from graft donor cells, taken 360 days after TCRalphabeta/CD19-depleted stem cell transplant. Source of these receptors: a boy under two years old who had a stem cell transplant for SCID, so the T cells may come from the graft donor.

V usage is TRBV5-1 and J usage is TRBJ2-5; D unclear. The CDR3 has 15 residues. The V gene lost 4 bases and the J gene lost 0 bases, with 13 bases spanning the gap. The germline V gene has CDR1 SGHRS and CDR2 YFSETQ. The CDR3 nucleotides are TGCGCCAGCAGCCCCAGATACTTGAACCAAGAGACCCAGTACTTC. Translated: CASSPRYLNQETQYF.

This clonotype turned up a few times. The chain employs TRBV12-3 or TRBV12-4 and TRBJ2-1; 9 nucleotides align to TRBD2. The CDR3 runs to 16 residues. The V segment lost 2 bases and the J segment 6 bases; nucleotides outside the gene matches: 8. CDR3 coding DNA: TGTGCCAGCAGTTTACGGCTGCGGGGGGGCGGCAATGAGCAGTTCTTC. It encodes CASSLRLRGGGNEQFF.

This clonotype was seen more than once but under ten times. This chain links TRBV5-1 with TRBJ2-1; 8 bases fit TRBD2. In germline, CDR1 is SGHRS, CDR2 YFSETQ. After removal of 3 bases from V and 7 bases from J, the junction contained 6 bases not matched to a gene. The CDR3 extends over 14 amino acids. The CDR3 coding sequence is TGCGCCAGCAGCTCAGCGGGGGCCACGAATGAGCAGTTCTTC. The encoded protein is CASSSAGATNEQFF.

The rearrangement links TRBV5-1 to TRBJ2-2; the D is unclear. CDR1 is SGHRS, CDR2 YFSETQ, per germline. This CDR3 is built from 16 residues. V dropped 2 bases and J dropped 4 bases, with 15 bases sitting between them. CDR3 sequence: CASSFPWANPTGELFF. The CDR3 bases are TGCGCCAGCAGCTTCCCTTGGGCGAACCCCACCGGGGAGCTGTTTTTT. The entire variable domain, with the rest obtained from reference TRBV5-1 and TRBJ2-2, is as follows: KAGVTQTPRYLIKTRGQQVTLSCSPISGHRSVSWYQQTPGQGLQFLFEYFSETQRNKGNFPGRFSGRQFSNSRSEMNVSTLELGDSALYLCASSFPWANPTGELFFGEGSRLTVL.

The CDR3 sequence is CASADKGYTF. CDR3 DNA sequence: TGTGCCAGCGCGGACAAAGGCTACACCTTC. V gene TRBV19 combines with J gene TRBJ1-2; D is perhaps TRBD1 (5 bases). V dropped 9 bases and J dropped 8 bases, with 10 bases sitting between them. The germline CDR1 and CDR2 sequences are LNHDA and SQIVND (reference sequence). This CDR3 comprises 10 residues. The full variable domain, with the rest looked up from reference TRBV19 and TRBJ1-2, is DGGITQSPKYLFRKEGQNVTLSCEQNLNHDAMYWYRQDPGQGLRLIYYSQIVNDFQKGDIAEGYSVSREKKESFPLTVTSAQKNPTAFYLCASADKGYTFGSGTRLTVV.

A few counts support this clonotype. The chain carries TRBV29-1 and TRBJ1-1; D is unclear. CDR1 and CDR2 from the germline V gene are SQVTM and ANQGSEA. The CDR3 contains 8 residues. V dropped 7 bases and J dropped 7 bases, with 4 bases sitting between them. The CDR3 coding sequence is TGCAGCGCTAGTGAAGCTTTCTTT. This gives the protein CSASEAFF.

This clonotype turned up a few times. This chain joins TRBV4-1 and TRBJ2-3; maybe TRBD1 (6 bases). Germline assignment: CDR1 MGHRA and CDR2 YSYEKL. The V end lost 1 base, the J end lost 1 base, and 12 bases lay between the germline ends. The CDR3 is 16 amino acids. CDR3 nucleotides: TGCGCCAGCAGCCAAGCCGGACAGAAACGCACAGATACGCAGTATTTT. Translated: CASSQAGQKRTDTQYF.

The V and J genes are TRBV10-3 and TRBJ2-5; a weak D match, TRBD2 (5 bases). V lost 3 bases, J lost 4 bases, and 12 bases lay in between. Germline lookup yields CDR1 ENHRY and CDR2 SYGVKD. The CDR3 covers 14 residues. In nucleotides, the CDR3 is TGTGCCATCAGTGACTACGGGGTTAGAGAGACCCAGTACTTC. This translates into CAISDYGVRETQYF.

The gene calls are TRBV20-1 and TRBJ2-6; D uncertain. CDR1 is DFQATT and CDR2 is SNEGSKA in the germline V gene (reference sequence). Deletions cut 3 bases from V and 0 bases from J, with 6 bases between. This CDR3 has 14 amino acids. This chain's CDR3 is CSASLGSGANVLTF. In DNA, the CDR3 is TGCAGTGCTAGTTTGGGCTCTGGGGCCAACGTCCTGACTTTC.

This clonotype was seen a handful of times. The rearrangement joins TRBV29-1 to TRBJ2-7, with D perhaps matching TRBD1 (6 bases). V dropped 4 bases and J dropped 4 bases, with 26 bases sitting between them. Germline assignment: CDR1 SQVTM and CDR2 ANQGSEA. The CDR3 length is 17 residues. This CDR3 is CSVAPLRHIKGVYEQYF. The CDR3 DNA follows: TGCAGCGTTGCCCCCCTACGACACATCAAGGGGGTGTACGAGCAGTACTTC.

This clonotype was seen more than once but under ten times. The chain combines TRBV12-3 or TRBV12-4 with TRBJ2-1, with D uncertain. V shed 4 bases and J shed 5 bases, with 9 bases lying between them. The CDR3 loop spans 13 amino acids. CDR3 amino acids: CASSSVSDNEQFF. Here the CDR3 DNA reads TGTGCCAGCAGTTCGGTTTCCGACAATGAGCAGTTCTTC.

A few counts support this clonotype. This sequence joins TRBV6-5 and TRBJ2-5; 8 nucleotides align to TRBD2. The V and J ends lost 4 bases and 1 base, in that order; junction bases with no gene match: 8. Germline values: CDR1 MNHEY, CDR2 SVGAGI. The CDR3 is 16 residues long. Written as DNA, the CDR3 is TGTGCCAGCAGTTGGCCAGCGGGGGCACGCCAAGAGACCCAGTACTTC. This encodes CASSWPAGARQETQYF.

The chain links TRBV7-6 to TRBJ1-1, with D unclear. The CDR3 is 15 amino acids. In germline, CDR1 is SGHVS, CDR2 FNYEAQ. V lost 4 bases, J lost 1 base, and 13 bases lay in between. CDR3 sequence (DNA): TGTGCCAGCAGCTCCCTCAGCTGGGAGAACACTGAAGCTTTCTTT. It specifies CASSSLSWENTEAFF.

In its sample, this clonotype was seen a few times. The chain employs TRBV7-2 and TRBJ2-3; D assignment may be TRBD1 or TRBD2 (5 bases each). CDR3 size: 17 residues. V lost 4 bases and J 4 bases, leaving 21 bases between the germline ends. CDR1 and CDR2 (germline): SGHTA, FQGNSA. The CDR3 loop reads CASSSRPGRLSPDTQYF. The CDR3 nucleotides are TGTGCCAGCAGCTCTCGGCCGGGACGCCTTAGTCCAGATACGCAGTATTTT.

This rearrangement joins TRBV7-9 to TRBJ1-4; 7 bases match TRBD1. Germline CDR1 SEHNR, CDR2 FQNEAQ (reference sequence). V shed 5 bases, J shed 8 bases, and the junction held 11 bases outside the gene matches. The CDR3 loop spans 15 amino acids. CDR3 in DNA: TGTGCCAGCAGCGCGCGGACAGGCCAGAACGAAAAACTGTTTTTT. Translation gives CASSARTGQNEKLFF.

This clonotype was counted a few times. V and J are TRBV4-3 and TRBJ1-3; D is unclear. The V gene lost 1 base and the J gene lost 3 bases, with 10 bases spanning the gap. CDR3 length: 15 residues. CDR1 LGHNA and CDR2 YSLEER come from the germline V gene. CDR3 DNA sequence: TGCGCCAGCAGCCAAGTCGCGCGTAATGGAAACACCATATATTTT. This translates into CASSQVARNGNTIYF.

The chain employs TRBV5-6 and TRBJ2-7; D is uncertain. CDR1 SGHDT and CDR2 YYEEEE come from the germline V gene. Trimming took off 1 base at V and 0 bases at J, with 11 bases between the two ends. The CDR3 sequence is 15 residues long. The CDR3 spells CASSLYGFGSYEQYF. The CDR3 region has the DNA TGTGCCAGCAGCTTGTACGGGTTCGGCTCCTACGAGCAGTACTTC.

The chain uses TRBV7-8 and TRBJ2-5; perhaps TRBD1 as D (7 bases). The germline V gene encodes CDR1 SGHVS and CDR2 FQNEAQ. The CDR3 consists of 16 residues. V lost 5 bases and J 2 bases, leaving 18 bases between the germline ends. As DNA, the CDR3 is TGTGCCAGCAGCCGGACAGGCCTGGGACTTCAAGAGACCCAGTACTTC. The encoded protein is CASSRTGLGLQETQYF.

This sequence joins TRBV4-1 and TRBJ1-2; TRBD1 might be the D (5 bases). V was trimmed by 2 bases and J by 8 bases, leaving 18 bases between them. This CDR3 comprises 15 residues. The germline V gene has CDR1 MGHRA and CDR2 YSYEKL. The chain's CDR3 is CASSQPFEGWRGYTF. DNA for the CDR3: TGCGCCAGCAGCCAACCCTTCGAGGGGTGGCGAGGCTACACCTTC.

V gene TRBV7-9 combines with J gene TRBJ1-3; TRBD1 is a possible D gene (5 bases). The germline V and J ends were trimmed by 7 bases and 2 bases, with 21 bases remaining between them. The V gene's germline CDR1 is SEHNR and CDR2 FQNEAQ (reference sequence). The CDR3 runs to 17 residues. CDR3 amino acids: CASNLRDSNFPGNTIYF. The CDR3 bases are TGTGCCAGCAACCTCAGGGATTCAAATTTCCCTGGAAACACCATATATTTT.

This chain joins TRBV24-1 and TRBJ2-3, with 8 bases identical to TRBD1. This CDR3 comprises 15 residues. From germline, CDR1 is KGHDR and CDR2 SFDVKD. J gave up 3 bases and V 5 bases, and 6 bases lay outside the gene matches. The CDR3 protein is CATSVRGRNTDTQYF. The CDR3 DNA reads as TGTGCCACCAGTGTCAGGGGGCGCAATACAGATACGCAGTATTTT.

This clonotype occurred a few times. The chain carries TRBV20-1 and TRBJ2-7, with D perhaps given as TRBD1 or TRBD2 (5 bases each). V shed 6 bases and J shed 7 bases, with 16 bases lying between them. Germline CDR1 and CDR2: DFQATT and SNEGSKA (reference sequence). There are 12 residues in the CDR3. CDR3 nucleotides: TGCAGTGCAATCGAGGGGTTGGGAGAGCAGTACTTC. Its protein is CSAIEGLGEQYF.

The chain combines TRBV6-2 or TRBV6-3 with TRBJ1-5; D perhaps matches TRBD1 (5 bases). Trimming removed 6 bases from V and 3 bases from J, with 12 bases in between. Germline lookup yields CDR1 MNHEY and CDR2 SVGEGT. The CDR3 is made up of 14 amino acids. CDR3 sequence reads: CASRNRDFNQPQHF. CDR3 nucleotides: TGTGCCAGCAGAAACCGGGACTTCAATCAGCCCCAGCATTTT.